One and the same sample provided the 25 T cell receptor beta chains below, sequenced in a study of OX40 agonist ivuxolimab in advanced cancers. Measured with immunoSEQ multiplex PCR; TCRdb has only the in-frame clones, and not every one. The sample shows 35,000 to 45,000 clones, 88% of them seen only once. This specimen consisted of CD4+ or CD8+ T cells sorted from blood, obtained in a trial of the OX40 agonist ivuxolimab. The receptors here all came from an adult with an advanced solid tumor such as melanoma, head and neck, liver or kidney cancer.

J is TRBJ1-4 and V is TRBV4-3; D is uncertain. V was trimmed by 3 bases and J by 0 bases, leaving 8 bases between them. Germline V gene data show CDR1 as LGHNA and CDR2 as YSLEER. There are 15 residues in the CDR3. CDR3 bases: TGCGCCAGCAGCCAGAGGACGTCAACTAATGAAAAACTGTTTTTT. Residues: CASSQRTSTNEKLFF.

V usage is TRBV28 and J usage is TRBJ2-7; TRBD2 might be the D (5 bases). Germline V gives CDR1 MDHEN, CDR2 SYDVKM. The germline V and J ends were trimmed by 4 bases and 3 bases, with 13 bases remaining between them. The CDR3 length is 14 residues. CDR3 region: CASSSREKFYEQYF. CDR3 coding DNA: TGTGCCAGCAGTTCACGGGAAAAGTTCTACGAGCAGTACTTC.

The DNA for the CDR3 is TGTGCCAGCAGTTCATGGCTAGCGGAGCAAGAGACCCAGTACTTC. Protein product: CASSSWLAEQETQYF. The chain has TRBV28 and TRBJ2-5, with TRBD2 matching over 7 bases. This CDR3 region has 15 residues. Germline V gene sequence: CDR1 MDHEN, CDR2 SYDVKM. The V segment lost 4 bases and the J segment 2 bases; nucleotides outside the gene matches: 7.

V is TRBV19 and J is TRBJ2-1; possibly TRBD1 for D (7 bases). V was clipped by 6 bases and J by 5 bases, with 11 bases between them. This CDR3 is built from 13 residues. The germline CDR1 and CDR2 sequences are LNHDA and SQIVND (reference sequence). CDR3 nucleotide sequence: TGTGCCAGTAGGGCAGGGGGGAACAATGAGCAGTTCTTC. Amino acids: CASRAGGNNEQFF.

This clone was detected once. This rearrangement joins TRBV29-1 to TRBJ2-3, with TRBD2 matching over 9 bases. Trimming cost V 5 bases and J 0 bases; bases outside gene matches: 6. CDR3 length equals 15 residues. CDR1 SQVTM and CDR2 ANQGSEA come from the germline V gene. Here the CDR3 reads CSVPPLAGSTDTQYF. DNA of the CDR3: TGCAGCGTTCCGCCCCTAGCGGGGAGCACAGATACGCAGTATTTT.

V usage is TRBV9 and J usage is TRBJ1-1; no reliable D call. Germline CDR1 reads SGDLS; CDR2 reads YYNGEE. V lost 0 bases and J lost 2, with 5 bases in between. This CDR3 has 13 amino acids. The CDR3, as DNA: TGTGCCAGCAGCGTAGGAGATAACACTGAAGCTTTCTTT. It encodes CASSVGDNTEAFF.

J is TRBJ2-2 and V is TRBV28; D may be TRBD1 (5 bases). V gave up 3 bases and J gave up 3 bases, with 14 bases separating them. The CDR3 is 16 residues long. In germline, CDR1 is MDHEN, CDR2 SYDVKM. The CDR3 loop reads CASSFSLRGYTGELFF. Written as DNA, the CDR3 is TGTGCCAGCAGTTTTTCCCTTAGGGGCTACACCGGGGAGCTGTTTTTT.

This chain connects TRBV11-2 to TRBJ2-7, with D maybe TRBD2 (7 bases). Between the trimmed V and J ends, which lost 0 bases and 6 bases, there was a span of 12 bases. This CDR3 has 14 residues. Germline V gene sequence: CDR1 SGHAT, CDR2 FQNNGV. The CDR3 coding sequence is TGTGCCAGCAGCTTAGACGGGGGGCAAATCGAGCAGTACTTC. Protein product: CASSLDGGQIEQYF.

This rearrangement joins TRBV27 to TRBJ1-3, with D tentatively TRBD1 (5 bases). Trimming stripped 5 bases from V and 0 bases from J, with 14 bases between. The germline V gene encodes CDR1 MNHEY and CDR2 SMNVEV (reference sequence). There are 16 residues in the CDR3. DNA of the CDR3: TGTGCCAGCAGTGGGCGGGGGAGGAGCTCTGGAAACACCATATATTTT. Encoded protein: CASSGRGRSSGNTIYF.

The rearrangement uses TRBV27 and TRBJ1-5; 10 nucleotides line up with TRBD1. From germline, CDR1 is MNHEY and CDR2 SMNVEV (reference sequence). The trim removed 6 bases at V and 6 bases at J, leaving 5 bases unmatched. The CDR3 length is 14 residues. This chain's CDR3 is CASRPTGGGQPQHF. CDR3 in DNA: TGTGCCAGCAGACCGACAGGGGGCGGTCAGCCCCAGCATTTT.

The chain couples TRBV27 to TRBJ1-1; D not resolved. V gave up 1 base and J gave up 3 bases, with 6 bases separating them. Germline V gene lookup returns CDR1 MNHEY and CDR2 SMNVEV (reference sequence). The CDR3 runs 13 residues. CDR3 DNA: TGTGCCAGCAGTTTATATGAGTACACTGAAGCTTTCTTT. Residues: CASSLYEYTEAFF.

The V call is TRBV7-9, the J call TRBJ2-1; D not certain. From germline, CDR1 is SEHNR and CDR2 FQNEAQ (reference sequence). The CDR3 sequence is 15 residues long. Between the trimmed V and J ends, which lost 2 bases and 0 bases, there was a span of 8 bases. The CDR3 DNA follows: TGTGCCAGCAGCTTATCCCGGAGCTCCTACAATGAGCAGTTCTTC. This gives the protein CASSLSRSSYNEQFF.

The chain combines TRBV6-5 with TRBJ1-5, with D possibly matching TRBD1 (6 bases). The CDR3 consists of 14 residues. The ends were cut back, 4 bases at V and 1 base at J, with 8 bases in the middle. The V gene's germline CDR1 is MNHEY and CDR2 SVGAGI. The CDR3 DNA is TGTGCCAGCAGTTCCAGGGGAAGCAATCAGCCCCAGCATTTT. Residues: CASSSRGSNQPQHF.

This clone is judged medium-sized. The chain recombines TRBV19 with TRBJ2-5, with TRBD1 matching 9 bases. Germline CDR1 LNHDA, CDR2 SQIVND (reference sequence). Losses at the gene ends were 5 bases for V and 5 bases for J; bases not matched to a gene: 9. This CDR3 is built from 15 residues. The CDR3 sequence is CASSPWGQGLETQYF. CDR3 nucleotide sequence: TGTGCCAGTAGTCCTTGGGGACAGGGCTTGGAGACCCAGTACTTC. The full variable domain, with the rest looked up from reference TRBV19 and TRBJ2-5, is DGGITQSPKYLFRKEGQNVTLSCEQNLNHDAMYWYRQDPGQGLRLIYYSQIVNDFQKGDIAEGYSVSREKKESFPLTVTSAQKNPTAFYLCASSPWGQGLETQYFGPGTRLLVL.

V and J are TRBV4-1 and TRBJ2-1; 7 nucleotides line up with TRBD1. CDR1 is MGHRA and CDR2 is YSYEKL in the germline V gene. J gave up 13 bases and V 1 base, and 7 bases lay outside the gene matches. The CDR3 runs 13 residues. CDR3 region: CASSQVGRDSQFF. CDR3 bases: TGCGCCAGCAGCCAAGTCGGTCGGGACAGTCAGTTCTTC.

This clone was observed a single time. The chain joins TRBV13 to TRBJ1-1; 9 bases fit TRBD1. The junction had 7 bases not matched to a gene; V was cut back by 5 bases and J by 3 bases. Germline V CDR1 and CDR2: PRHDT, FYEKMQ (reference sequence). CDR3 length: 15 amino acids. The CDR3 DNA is TGTGCCAGCAGCCCAGAGAGACAGGGGGACACTGAAGCTTTCTTT. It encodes CASSPERQGDTEAFF. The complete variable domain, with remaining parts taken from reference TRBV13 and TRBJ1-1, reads AAGVIQSPRHLIKEKRETATLKCYPIPRHDTVYWYQQGPGQDPQFLISFYEKMQSDKGSIPDRFSAQQFSDYHSELNMSSLELGDSALYFCASSPERQGDTEAFFGQGTRLTVV.

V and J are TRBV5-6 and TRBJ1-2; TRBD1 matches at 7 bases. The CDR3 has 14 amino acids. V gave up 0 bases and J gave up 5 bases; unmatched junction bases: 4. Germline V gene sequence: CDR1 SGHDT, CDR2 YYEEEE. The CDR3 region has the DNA TGTGCCAGCAGCTTGGCCGGGACAGCGTATGGCTACACCTTC. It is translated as CASSLAGTAYGYTF.

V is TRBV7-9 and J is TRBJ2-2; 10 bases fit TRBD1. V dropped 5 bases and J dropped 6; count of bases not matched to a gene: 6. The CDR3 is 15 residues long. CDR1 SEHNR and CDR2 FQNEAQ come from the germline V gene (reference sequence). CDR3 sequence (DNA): TGTGCCAGCAGCCTAGACAGGGGGCTGGCCGGGGAGCTGTTTTTT. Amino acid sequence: CASSLDRGLAGELFF.

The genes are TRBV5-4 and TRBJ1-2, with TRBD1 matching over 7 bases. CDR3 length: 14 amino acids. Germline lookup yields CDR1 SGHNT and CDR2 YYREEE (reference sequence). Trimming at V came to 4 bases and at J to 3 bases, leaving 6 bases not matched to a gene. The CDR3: CASSNRGLDYGYTF. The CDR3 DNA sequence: TGTGCCAGCAGCAACAGGGGCCTTGACTATGGCTACACCTTC.

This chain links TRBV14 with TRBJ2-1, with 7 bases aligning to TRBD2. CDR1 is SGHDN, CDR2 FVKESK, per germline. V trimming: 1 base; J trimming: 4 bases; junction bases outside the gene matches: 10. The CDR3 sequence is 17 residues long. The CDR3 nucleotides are TGTGCCAGCAGCCAAGTACCAAGCGGGAAGCCGTACAATGAGCAGTTCTTC. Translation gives CASSQVPSGKPYNEQFF.

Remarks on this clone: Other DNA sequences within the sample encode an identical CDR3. CDR3 sequence reads: CASSIGGNTEAFF. The CDR3 DNA reads as TGTGCCAGTAGTATAGGGGGGAACACTGAAGCTTTCTTT. V gene TRBV19 combines with J gene TRBJ1-1; D ambiguous. From germline, CDR1 is LNHDA and CDR2 SQIVND (reference sequence). Trimming stripped 1 base from V and 1 base from J, with 4 bases between. The CDR3 contains 13 residues.

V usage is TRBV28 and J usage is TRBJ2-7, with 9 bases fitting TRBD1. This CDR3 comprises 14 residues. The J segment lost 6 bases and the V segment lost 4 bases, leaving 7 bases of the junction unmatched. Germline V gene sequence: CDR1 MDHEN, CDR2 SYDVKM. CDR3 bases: TGTGCCAGCAGTTGGGGACAGGGTACAACCGAGCAGTACTTC. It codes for CASSWGQGTTEQYF.

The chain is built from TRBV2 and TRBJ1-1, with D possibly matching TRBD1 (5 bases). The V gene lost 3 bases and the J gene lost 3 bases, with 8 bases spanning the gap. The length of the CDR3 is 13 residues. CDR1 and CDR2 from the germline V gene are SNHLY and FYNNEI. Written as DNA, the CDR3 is TGTGCCAGCAGTGATCGGGGGTACACTGAAGCTTTCTTT. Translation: CASSDRGYTEAFF.

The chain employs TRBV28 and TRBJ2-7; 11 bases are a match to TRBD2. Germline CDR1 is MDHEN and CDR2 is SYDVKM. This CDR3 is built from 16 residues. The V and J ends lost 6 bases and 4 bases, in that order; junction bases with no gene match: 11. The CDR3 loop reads CASSLPLAGGSYEQYF. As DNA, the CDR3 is TGTGCCAGCAGCCTCCCGTTAGCGGGAGGGTCTTACGAGCAGTACTTC. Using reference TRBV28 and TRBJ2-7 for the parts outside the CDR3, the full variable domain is DVKVTQSSRYLVKRTGEKVFLECVQDMDHENMFWYRQDPGLGLRLIYFSYDVKMKEKGDIPEGYSVSREKKERFSLILESASTNQTSMYLCASSLPLAGGSYEQYFGPGTRLTVT.

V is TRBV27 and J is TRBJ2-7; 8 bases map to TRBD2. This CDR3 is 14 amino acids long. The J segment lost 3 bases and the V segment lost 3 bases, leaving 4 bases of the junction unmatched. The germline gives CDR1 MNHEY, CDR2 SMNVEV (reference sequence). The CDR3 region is CASSFSGALYEQYF. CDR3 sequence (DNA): TGTGCCAGCAGTTTTAGCGGGGCGCTCTACGAGCAGTACTTC.